The 27 T cell receptor beta chains listed next were all sequenced from one sample in a study of blood T cell repertoires in COVID-19. Only in-frame clones appear in the TCRdb table, and some are missing; sequencing was by immunoSEQ multiplex PCR. The sample lists under 200,000 clones, 90% occurring once. Specimen: peripheral blood. The receptors shown here come from a man aged 45-65 years with acute or convalescent COVID-19.

The chain has TRBV4-1 and TRBJ1-2; D is perhaps TRBD1 (5 bases). Trimming left V 5 bases short and J 5 bases short, with 12 bases between. The CDR3 runs 13 residues. Germline V lookup: CDR1 MGHRA, CDR2 YSYEKL. CDR3 in DNA: TGCGCCAGCAGCGCTATGGGGGGTTATGGCTACACCTTC. The encoded protein is CASSAMGGYGYTF.

The rearrangement joins TRBV28 to TRBJ1-5; 7 positions agree with TRBD1. The CDR3 extends over 15 amino acids. Unmatched junction bases numbered 5, after V lost 3 bases and J lost 3 bases. Germline values: CDR1 MDHEN, CDR2 SYDVKM. CDR3 coding DNA: TGTGCCAGCAGTTTCATAACAGGGGACAATCAGCCCCAGCATTTT. Translation: CASSFITGDNQPQHF.

As regards this clone: The same CDR3 can be traced to other DNA sequences in this sample. The rearrangement links TRBV19 to TRBJ1-1; D unresolved. In germline, CDR1 is LNHDA, CDR2 SQIVND (reference sequence). CDR3 length equals 14 residues. Trimming shortened V by 1 base and J by 1 base, and 7 bases separated the two germline ends. As DNA, the CDR3 is TGTGCCAGTAGTATAGGTGGAGGGAACACTGAAGCTTTCTTT. Its protein is CASSIGGGNTEAFF. The variable domain in full, completed from reference TRBV19 and TRBJ1-1, reads DGGITQSPKYLFRKEGQNVTLSCEQNLNHDAMYWYRQDPGQGLRLIYYSQIVNDFQKGDIAEGYSVSREKKESFPLTVTSAQKNPTAFYLCASSIGGGNTEAFFGQGTRLTVV.

The chain joins TRBV7-9 to TRBJ2-3, with 11 bases that match TRBD2. This CDR3 region has 17 residues. Germline V lookup: CDR1 SEHNR, CDR2 FQNEAQ (reference sequence). Trimming cost V 5 bases and J 8 bases; bases outside gene matches: 15. CDR3 DNA: TGTGCCAGCAGCGCCACTTCTAGCGGGGGGTACTTAGGTACGCAGTATTTT. Residues: CASSATSSGGYLGTQYF.

Points on this clone: This CDR3 is also generated by other DNA sequences in the sample. The V gene is TRBV7-2, the J gene TRBJ2-7; D is perhaps TRBD2 (5 bases). The V gene's germline CDR1 is SGHTA and CDR2 FQGNSA. The CDR3 runs 12 residues. Trimming removed 6 bases at V and 3 bases at J, with 9 bases between. CDR3 DNA sequence: TGTGCCAGCAGTCCGGGGAGCTACGAGCAGTACTTC. Residues: CASSPGSYEQYF.

V usage is TRBV6-6 and J usage is TRBJ1-4; no definite D call. V lost 11 bases and J 3 bases, leaving 10 bases between the germline ends. CDR3 size: 12 residues. CDR1 and CDR2 (germline): MNHNY, SVGAGI (reference sequence). CDR3 DNA: TGTGCCTCGGGGAAGGCTAATGAAAAACTGTTTTTT. Translating gives CASGKANEKLFF.

The chain joins TRBV7-2 to TRBJ2-1; the match to TRBD2 covers 8 bases. The germline V gene encodes CDR1 SGHTA and CDR2 FQGNSA. The CDR3 has 14 residues. Losses at the gene ends were 2 bases for V and 4 bases for J; bases not matched to a gene: 1. CDR3 coding DNA: TGTGCCAGCAGCTTACGGGGGGGGTACAATGAGCAGTTCTTC. Translating it yields CASSLRGGYNEQFF.

The genes are TRBV15 and TRBJ2-7; 11 bases are shared with TRBD1. The CDR3 sequence is 14 residues long. Germline CDR1 LNHNV, CDR2 YYDKDF (reference sequence). Trimming at V came to 3 bases and at J to 5 bases, leaving 3 bases not matched to a gene. CDR3 sequence (DNA): TGTGCCACCAGCAGGGGACAGGGGGTAGACGAGCAGTACTTC. Protein product: CATSRGQGVDEQYF.

The rearrangement joins TRBV6-5 to TRBJ1-5; unclear D gene. The V end lost 5 bases, the J end lost 2 bases, and 13 bases lay between the germline ends. The germline V gene encodes CDR1 MNHEY and CDR2 SVGAGI. CDR3 length: 15 residues. The CDR3 loop is CASSPGRIGNQPQHF. The CDR3 DNA reads as TGTGCCAGCAGTCCAGGAAGGATTGGCAATCAGCCCCAGCATTTT.

The chain recombines TRBV27 with TRBJ2-1; D may be TRBD1 (6 bases). V was clipped by 4 bases and J by 7 bases, with 14 bases between them. Germline V gives CDR1 MNHEY, CDR2 SMNVEV (reference sequence). The CDR3 sequence is 14 residues long. The CDR3 loop is CASSSAPGVNEQFF. CDR3 DNA sequence: TGTGCCAGCAGTTCAGCGCCAGGGGTGAATGAGCAGTTCTTC.

The genes are TRBV7-9 and TRBJ2-7; D is ambiguous. V was shortened by 6 bases and J by 1 base, with 7 bases between the two germline ends. CDR3 length equals 12 residues. Germline CDR1 reads SEHNR; CDR2 reads FQNEAQ (reference sequence). CDR3: CASSTASYEQYF. DNA for the CDR3: TGTGCCAGCAGTACAGCTTCCTACGAGCAGTACTTC.

The V and J genes are TRBV28 and TRBJ2-7; D is possibly TRBD1 (5 bases). V lost 2 bases to trimming and J lost 5 bases, with 7 bases between them. Looked up from germline, CDR1 is MDHEN and CDR2 is SYDVKM. The CDR3 has 12 amino acids. In DNA, the CDR3 is TGTGCCAGCAGTTTAAAGGGGAACGAGCAGTACTTC. This codes for CASSLKGNEQYF.

The chain couples TRBV14 to TRBJ2-7; D gene ambiguous. Germline V gene data show CDR1 as SGHDN and CDR2 as FVKESK. This CDR3 region has 14 residues. V lost 3 bases and J lost 2, with 11 bases in between. CDR3 amino acids: CASSQYTKAYEQYF. CDR3 coding DNA: TGTGCCAGCAGCCAGTACACCAAAGCCTACGAGCAGTACTTC.

The DNA for the CDR3 is TGTGCCAGCAGTGTACAGGGGGCAGCCGGCGAGCAGTACTTC. It yields the protein CASSVQGAAGEQYF. The chain couples TRBV2 to TRBJ2-7; 9 nucleotides line up with TRBD1. V gave up 4 bases and J gave up 6 bases; unmatched junction bases: 7. CDR3 length: 14 residues. Germline CDR1 SNHLY, CDR2 FYNNEI. Filled out from reference TRBV2 and TRBJ2-7, the complete variable domain reads EPEVTQTPSHQVTQMGQEVILRCVPISNHLYFYWYRQILGQKVEFLVSFYNNEISEKSEIFDDQFSVERPDGSNFTLKIRSTKLEDSAMYFCASSVQGAAGEQYFGPGTRLTVT.

The CDR3 loop is CASSEGYQETQYF. CDR3 DNA: TGTGCCAGCAGTGAGGGTTACCAAGAGACCCAGTACTTC. The rearrangement uses TRBV28 and TRBJ2-5; TRBD2 is a possible D gene (5 bases). Trimming stripped 5 bases from V and 0 bases from J, with 7 bases between. Germline V CDR1 and CDR2: MDHEN, SYDVKM. The CDR3 spans 13 residues.

The V and J genes are TRBV27 and TRBJ2-3; 8 positions match TRBD2. The V segment lost 2 bases and the J segment 1 base; nucleotides outside the gene matches: 5. Germline lookup yields CDR1 MNHEY and CDR2 SMNVEV (reference sequence). The CDR3 spans 16 residues. The DNA for the CDR3 is TGTGCCAGCAGTTTAGGATCCGGGAGGGGCACAGATACGCAGTATTTT. Protein sequence: CASSLGSGRGTDTQYF.

The chain is built from TRBV6-5 and TRBJ1-6, with 7 nucleotides matching TRBD1. Germline V gives CDR1 MNHEY, CDR2 SVGAGI. The CDR3 has 14 amino acids. The V gene end was trimmed by 7 bases and the J gene end by 10 bases; junction bases not matched to a gene: 10. CDR3 DNA sequence: TGTGCCAGCACCCCGAGGGGACAGTGGTCACCCCTCCACTTT. This translates into CASTPRGQWSPLHF.

The genes are TRBV7-9 and TRBJ1-4; TRBD1 aligns across 8 bases. V was clipped by 5 bases and J by 5 bases; unmatched bases: 4. The length of the CDR3 is 14 residues. CDR1 is SEHNR and CDR2 is FQNEAQ in the germline V gene (reference sequence). The CDR3 protein is CASSRRQGNEKLFF. DNA for the CDR3: TGTGCCAGCAGCCGACGACAGGGGAATGAAAAACTGTTTTTT.

The rearrangement joins TRBV5-4 to TRBJ2-1; TRBD2 matches at 9 bases. The CDR3 runs 17 residues. Germline CDR1 SGHNT, CDR2 YYREEE (reference sequence). Unmatched junction bases numbered 4, after V lost 0 bases and J lost 0 bases. The CDR3 protein is CASSLDLSGSSYNEQFF. As DNA, the CDR3 is TGTGCCAGCAGCTTGGACCTTAGCGGGAGCTCCTACAATGAGCAGTTCTTC.

The V and J genes are TRBV6-5 and TRBJ1-1; TRBD1 is a possible D gene (5 bases). The CDR3 sequence is 14 residues long. The V gene's germline CDR1 is MNHEY and CDR2 SVGAGI. V was shortened by 6 bases and J by 1 base, with 12 bases between the two germline ends. This CDR3 reads CASSSLTGNTEAFF. CDR3 nucleotide sequence: TGTGCCAGCAGCTCCCTCACAGGGAACACTGAAGCTTTCTTT.

The table lists this clone with a count of one. The chain links TRBV28 to TRBJ1-1; D not resolved. V lost 5 bases and J lost 0, with 22 bases in between. Germline assignment: CDR1 MDHEN and CDR2 SYDVKM. This CDR3 is built from 18 residues. The CDR3 is CASSQLTYRVTMNTEAFF. DNA of the CDR3: TGTGCCAGCAGTCAACTAACGTATCGGGTGACCATGAACACTGAAGCTTTCTTT.

This sequence joins TRBV7-2 and TRBJ2-5, with D hard to call. CDR3 length: 13 residues. Trimming removed 6 bases at V and 5 bases at J, with 13 bases between. From germline, CDR1 is SGHTA and CDR2 FQGNSA. This chain's CDR3 is CASRTPSAETQYF. DNA for the CDR3: TGTGCCAGCAGGACACCCTCCGCGGAGACCCAGTACTTC. The variable domain in full, with the rest retrieved from reference TRBV7-2 and TRBJ2-5, is GAGVSQSPSNKVTEKGKDVELRCDPISGHTALYWYRQSLGQGLEFLIYFQGNSAPDKSGLPSDRFSAERTGGSVSTLTIQRTQQEDSAVYLCASRTPSAETQYFGPGTRLLVL.

The chain is built from TRBV7-9 and TRBJ1-4, with 9 bases identical to TRBD1. CDR1 and CDR2 (germline): SEHNR, FQNEAQ (reference sequence). The length of the CDR3 is 13 residues. J lost 7 bases, V lost 10 bases, and 7 bases had no gene match. DNA of the CDR3: TGTGCCACCGGGGGACAGGGATTTGAAAAACTGTTTTTT. Its protein is CATGGQGFEKLFF.

The chain recombines TRBV11-2 with TRBJ2-1; 7 bases agree with TRBD2. After removal of 1 base from V and 1 base from J, the junction contained 4 bases not matched to a gene. The CDR3 runs to 16 residues. Germline loops: CDR1 SGHAT, CDR2 FQNNGV. The CDR3 here is CASSLVGGLSYNEQFF. CDR3 sequence (DNA): TGTGCCAGCAGCTTAGTGGGGGGGTTATCCTACAATGAGCAGTTCTTC.

J is TRBJ1-3 and V is TRBV28; possible D gene TRBD1, 5 bases. CDR3 length equals 13 residues. Per germline, CDR1 MDHEN and CDR2 SYDVKM. Between the trimmed V and J ends, which lost 6 bases and 0 bases, there was a span of 6 bases. The CDR3 sequence is CASSDSSGNTIYF. The CDR3 DNA reads TGTGCCAGCAGCGACAGCTCTGGAAACACCATATATTTT.

V gene TRBV30 combines with J gene TRBJ2-7; possible D gene TRBD2, 5 bases. The V end lost 0 bases, the J end lost 7 bases, and 16 bases lay between the germline ends. There are 14 residues in the CDR3. Per germline, CDR1 GTSNPN and CDR2 SVGIG (reference sequence). CDR3 protein: CAWSVTGLVEEQYV. In nucleotides, the CDR3 is TGTGCCTGGAGTGTGACCGGACTGGTCGAAGAGCAGTACGTC.

V usage is TRBV11-3 and J usage is TRBJ2-3; 8 nucleotides match TRBD2. V was pared by 5 bases and J by 2 bases, with 15 bases of the junction left unmatched. Germline V gene sequence: CDR1 SGHNT, CDR2 YENEEA. The CDR3 has 18 amino acids. CDR3 region: CASSPGDWREVHTDTQYF. CDR3 in DNA: TGTGCCAGCAGCCCTGGGGACTGGCGGGAGGTCCACACAGATACGCAGTATTTT. The complete variable domain, with remaining parts taken from reference TRBV11-3 and TRBJ2-3, reads EAGVVQSPRYKIIEKKQPVAFWCNPISGHNTLYWYLQNLGQGPELLIRYENEEAVDDSQLPKDRFSAERLKGVDSTLKIQPAELGDSAVYLCASSPGDWREVHTDTQYFGPGTRLTVL.